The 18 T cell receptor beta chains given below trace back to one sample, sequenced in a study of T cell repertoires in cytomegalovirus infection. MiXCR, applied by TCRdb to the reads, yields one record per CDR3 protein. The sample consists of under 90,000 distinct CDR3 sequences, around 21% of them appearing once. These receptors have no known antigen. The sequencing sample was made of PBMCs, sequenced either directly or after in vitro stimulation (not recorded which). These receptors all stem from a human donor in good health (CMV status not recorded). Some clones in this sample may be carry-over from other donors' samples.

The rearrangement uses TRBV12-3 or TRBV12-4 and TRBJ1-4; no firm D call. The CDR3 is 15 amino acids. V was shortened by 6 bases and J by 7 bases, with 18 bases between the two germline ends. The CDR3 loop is CASRESQLHGEKLFF. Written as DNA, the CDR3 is TGTGCCAGCAGGGAGAGCCAACTACACGGTGAAAAACTGTTTTTT.

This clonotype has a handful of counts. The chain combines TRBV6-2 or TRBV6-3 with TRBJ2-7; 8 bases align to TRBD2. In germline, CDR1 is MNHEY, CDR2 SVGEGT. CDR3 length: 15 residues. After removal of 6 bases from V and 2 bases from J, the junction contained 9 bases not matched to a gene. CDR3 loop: CASSEPGLGTYEQYV. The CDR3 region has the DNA TGTGCCAGCAGCGAACCGGGACTAGGGACCTACGAGCAGTACGTC.

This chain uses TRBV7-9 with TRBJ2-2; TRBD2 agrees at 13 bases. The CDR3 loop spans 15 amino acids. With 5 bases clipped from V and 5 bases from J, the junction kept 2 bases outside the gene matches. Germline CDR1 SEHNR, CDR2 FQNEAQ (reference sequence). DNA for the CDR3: TGTGCCAGCAGCCCGGGACTAGCGGGAACCGGGGAGCTGTTTTTT. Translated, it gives CASSPGLAGTGELFF.

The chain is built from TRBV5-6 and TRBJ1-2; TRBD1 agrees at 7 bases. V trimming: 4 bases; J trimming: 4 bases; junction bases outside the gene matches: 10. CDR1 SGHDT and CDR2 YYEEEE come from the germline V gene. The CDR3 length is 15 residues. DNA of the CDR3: TGTGCCAGCAGCCCCGGACAGGACGTGATCTATGGCTACACCTTC. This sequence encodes CASSPGQDVIYGYTF.

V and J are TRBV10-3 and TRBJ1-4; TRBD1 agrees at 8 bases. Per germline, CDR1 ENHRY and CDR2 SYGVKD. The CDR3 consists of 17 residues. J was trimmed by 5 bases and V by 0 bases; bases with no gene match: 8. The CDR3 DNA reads TGTGCCATCAGTGAGTCGCGGCAGGGGGCACGAAATGAAAAACTGTTTTTT. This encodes CAISESRQGARNEKLFF.

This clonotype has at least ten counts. CDR3 in DNA: TGTGCCAGCAGTTTAGAGGGCGGTCCCTACGAGCAGTACTTC. As protein: CASSLEGGPYEQYF. The chain couples TRBV12-3 or TRBV12-4 to TRBJ2-7; D is unresolved. Trimming stripped 1 base from V and 2 bases from J, with 9 bases between. There are 14 residues in the CDR3.

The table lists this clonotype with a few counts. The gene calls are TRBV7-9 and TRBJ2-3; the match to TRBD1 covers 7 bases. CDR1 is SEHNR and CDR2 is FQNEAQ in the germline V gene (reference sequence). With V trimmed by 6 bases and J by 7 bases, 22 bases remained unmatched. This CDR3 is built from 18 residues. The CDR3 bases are TGTGCCAGCAGTCAACCCCCGGGACAGCAAGATTTCGTAAATACGCAGTATTTT. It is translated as CASSQPPGQQDFVNTQYF.

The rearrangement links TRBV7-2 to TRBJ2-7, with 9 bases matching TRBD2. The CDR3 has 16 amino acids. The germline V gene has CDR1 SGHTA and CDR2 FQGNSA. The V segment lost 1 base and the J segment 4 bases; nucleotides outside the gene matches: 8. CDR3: CASSLDLAGLAYEQYF. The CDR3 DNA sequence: TGTGCCAGCAGCTTAGACTTGGCAGGACTAGCGTACGAGCAGTACTTC. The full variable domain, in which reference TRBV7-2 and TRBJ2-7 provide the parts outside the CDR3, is GAGVSQSPSNKVTEKGKDVELRCDPISGHTALYWYRQSLGQGLEFLIYFQGNSAPDKSGLPSDRFSAERTGGSVSTLTIQRTQQEDSAVYLCASSLDLAGLAYEQYFGPGTRLTVT.

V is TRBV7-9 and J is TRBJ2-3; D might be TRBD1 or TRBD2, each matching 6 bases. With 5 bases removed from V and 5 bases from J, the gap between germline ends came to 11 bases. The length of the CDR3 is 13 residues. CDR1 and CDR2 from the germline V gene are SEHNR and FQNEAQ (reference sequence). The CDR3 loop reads CASSLRGQDTQYF. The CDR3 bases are TGTGCCAGCAGCCTCCGGGGGCAAGATACGCAGTATTTT.

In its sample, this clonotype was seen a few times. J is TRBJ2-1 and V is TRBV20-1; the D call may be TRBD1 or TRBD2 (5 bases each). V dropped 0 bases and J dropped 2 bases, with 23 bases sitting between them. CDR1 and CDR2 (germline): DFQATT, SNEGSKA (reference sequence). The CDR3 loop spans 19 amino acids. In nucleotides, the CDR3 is TGCAGTGCTAGAGATCGAACAAAACGTGGTGGGGGAACCTACAATGAGCAGTTCTTC. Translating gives CSARDRTKRGGGTYNEQFF.

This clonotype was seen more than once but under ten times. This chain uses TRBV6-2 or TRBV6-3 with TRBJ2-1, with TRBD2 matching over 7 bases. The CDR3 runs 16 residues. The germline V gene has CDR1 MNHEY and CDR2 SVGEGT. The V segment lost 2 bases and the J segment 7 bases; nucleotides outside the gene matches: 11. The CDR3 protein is CASSYSPRETGNEQFF. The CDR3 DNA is TGTGCCAGCAGTTACAGCCCGCGGGAGACGGGGAATGAGCAGTTCTTC.

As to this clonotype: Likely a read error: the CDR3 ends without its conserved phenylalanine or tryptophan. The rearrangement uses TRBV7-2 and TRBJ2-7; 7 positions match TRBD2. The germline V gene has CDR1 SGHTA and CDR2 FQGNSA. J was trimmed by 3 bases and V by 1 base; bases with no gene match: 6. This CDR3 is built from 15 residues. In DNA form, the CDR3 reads TGTGCCAGCAGCTTAGATCAGGCGGGGGTCTACGAGCAGTACGGC. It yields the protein CASSLDQAGVYEQYG.

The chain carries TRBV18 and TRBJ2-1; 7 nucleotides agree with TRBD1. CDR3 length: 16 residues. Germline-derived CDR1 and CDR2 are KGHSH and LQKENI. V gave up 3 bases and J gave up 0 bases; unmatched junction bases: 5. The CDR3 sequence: CASSPDDRVSYNEQFF. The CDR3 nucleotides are TGTGCCAGCTCACCTGACGACAGGGTCTCCTACAATGAGCAGTTCTTC.

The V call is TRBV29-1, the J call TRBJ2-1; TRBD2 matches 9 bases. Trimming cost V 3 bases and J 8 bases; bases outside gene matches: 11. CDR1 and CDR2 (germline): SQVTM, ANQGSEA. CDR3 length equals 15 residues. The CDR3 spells CSVDRVTSGGYEQFF. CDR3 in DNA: TGCAGCGTTGATAGGGTGACTAGCGGAGGGTATGAGCAGTTCTTC.

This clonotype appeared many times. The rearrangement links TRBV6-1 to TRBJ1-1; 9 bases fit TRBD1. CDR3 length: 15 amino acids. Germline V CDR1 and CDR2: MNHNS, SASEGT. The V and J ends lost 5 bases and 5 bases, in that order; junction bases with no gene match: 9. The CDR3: CASSPQQGATTEAFF. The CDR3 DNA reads TGTGCCAGCAGTCCCCAACAGGGGGCTACGACTGAAGCTTTCTTT.

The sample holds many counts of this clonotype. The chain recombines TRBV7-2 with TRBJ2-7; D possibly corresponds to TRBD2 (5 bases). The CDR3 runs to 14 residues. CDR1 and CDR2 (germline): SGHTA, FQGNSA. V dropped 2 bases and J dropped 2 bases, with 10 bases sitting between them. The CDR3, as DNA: TGTGCCAGCAGCTTATCGGGAATGACCTACGAGCAGTACGTC. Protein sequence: CASSLSGMTYEQYV.

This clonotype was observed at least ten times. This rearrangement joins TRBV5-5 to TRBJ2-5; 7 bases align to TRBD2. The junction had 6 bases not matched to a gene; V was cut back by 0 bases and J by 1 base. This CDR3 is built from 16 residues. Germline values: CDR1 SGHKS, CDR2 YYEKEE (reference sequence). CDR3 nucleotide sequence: TGTGCCAGCAGCTTGGGTCCTAGCGGAAGCCAAGAGACCCAGTACTTC. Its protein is CASSLGPSGSQETQYF.

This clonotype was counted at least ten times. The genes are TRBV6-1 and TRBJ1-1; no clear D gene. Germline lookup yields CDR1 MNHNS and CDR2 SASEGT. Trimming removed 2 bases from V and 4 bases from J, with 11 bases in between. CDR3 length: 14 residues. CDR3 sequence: CASSELWRSTEAFF. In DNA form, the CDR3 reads TGTGCCAGCAGTGAACTGTGGAGATCCACTGAAGCTTTCTTT.